This is a list of T cell receptor beta chains from one sample in a study of T-cell reconstitution after alpha-beta-depleted transplantation in children. MiXCR, applied by TCRdb to the PCR reads, yields one record per CDR3 protein. The data show approximately 290,000 distinct CDR3 sequences, roughly 11% seen once. The sequencing used peripheral blood, collected 180 days after TCRalphabeta/CD19-depleted stem cell transplant. These receptors were obtained from a male patient between 2 and 15 years old who had a stem cell transplant for chronic granulomatous disease, so the T cells may come from the graft donor. Both conserved end residues are part of each CDR3. The order of the fields is CDR3 length, V gene, clone size, J gene, D gene, CDR3 protein, CDR3 DNA. D genes are given only for firm matches. Clone sizes are given selectively: once, few, many, or a class where the clone is expanded.

>13|TRBV7-9|few|TRBJ2-1|NA
CASKRPSYNEQFF
TGTGCCAGCAAGAGGCCGTCGTACAATGAGCAGTTCTTC
>17|TRBV27|many|TRBJ2-2|TRBD2
CASSHRAVAGTTGELFF
TGTGCCAGCAGCCACCGGGCGGTAGCGGGAACCACCGGGGAGCTGTTTTTT
>15|TRBV5-1|many|TRBJ2-7|TRBD1
CASSLSRDRGDEQYF
TGCGCCAGCAGCTTGTCCCGGGACAGGGGAGACGAGCAGTACTTC
>20|TRBV29-1|many|TRBJ2-1|TRBD2
CSVTGATSGRPRSSYNEQFF
TGCAGCGTTACGGGGGCGACTAGCGGGAGGCCTAGAAGCTCCTACAATGAGCAGTTCTTC
>16|TRBV10-3|many|TRBJ2-1|TRBD2
CAISDRGGRAYNEQFF
TGTGCCATCAGTGATCGGGGCGGGAGGGCTTACAATGAGCAGTTCTTC
>16|TRBV18|many|TRBJ2-7|TRBD1
CASSPPYGTGSYEQYF
TGTGCCAGCTCACCACCCTACGGGACAGGGTCATACGAGCAGTACTTC
>15|TRBV4-2|many|TRBJ2-7|NA
CASSREGGSSYEQYF
TGTGCCAGCAGCCGGGAGGGGGGTTCGTCCTACGAGCAGTACTTC
>14|TRBV7-6|many|TRBJ2-3|NA
CASSYRTATDTQYF
TGTGCCAGCAGCTACCGGACAGCCACAGATACGCAGTATTTT
>17|TRBV24-1|few|TRBJ2-2|TRBD2
CATSFTPTSGNTGELFF
TGTGCCACCAGTTTTACCCCAACTAGCGGGAACACCGGGGAGCTGTTTTTT
>12|TRBV6-2/TRBV6-3|NA|TRBJ1-5|NA
CANISPNQPQHF
TGTGCCAACATTTCCCCCAATCAGCCCCAGCATTTT
>11|TRBV29-1|many|TRBJ1-2|NA
CSSKSSYGYTF
TGCAGCTCAAAATCCAGCTATGGCTACACCTTC
>13|TRBV20-1|many|TRBJ2-5|NA
CSATTAKGETQYF
TGCAGTGCAACGACAGCCAAGGGGGAGACCCAGTACTTC
>15|TRBV18|many|TRBJ1-3|NA
CASSPPGPPGNTIYF
TGTGCCAGCTCACCTCCGGGACCCCCGGGGAACACCATATATTTT
>16|TRBV11-2|many|TRBJ2-7|TRBD2
CASSSVSGGASYEQYF
TGTGCCAGCAGCTCAGTAAGCGGGGGGGCCTCCTACGAGCAGTACTTC
>14|TRBV18|many|TRBJ2-1|NA
CASSLRGPGFEQFF
TGTGCCAGCTCACTGCGGGGGCCCGGCTTTGAGCAGTTCTTC
>15|TRBV7-9|many|TRBJ1-6|NA
CASSLAGRANSPLHF
TGTGCCAGCAGCTTAGCCGGCAGGGCTAATTCACCCCTCCACTTT
>17|TRBV5-1|many|TRBJ2-1|TRBD2
CASSHWRGASGYNEQFF
TGCGCCAGCAGCCATTGGCGGGGGGCTAGCGGCTACAATGAGCAGTTCTTC
>14|TRBV20-1|many|TRBJ2-2|NA
CSARGQLNTGELFF
TGCAGTGCTAGAGGACAGCTGAACACCGGGGAGCTGTTTTTT
>14|TRBV20-1|many|TRBJ2-3|NA
CSAVRDDSTDTQYF
TGCAGTGCGGTACGGGACGATAGCACAGATACGCAGTATTTT
>14|TRBV18|many|TRBJ2-4|NA
CASSLQVIGGIQYF
TGTGCCAGCTCACTCCAAGTTATCGGAGGCATTCAGTACTTC
>16|TRBV7-6|many|TRBJ1-5|NA
CASSLALGKSNQPQHF
TGTGCCAGCAGCTTAGCTCTGGGGAAGAGCAATCAGCCCCAGCATTTT
>13|TRBV29-1|many|TRBJ2-7|NA
CSVDVFRGGEQYF
TGCAGCGTTGATGTCTTCCGCGGCGGCGAGCAGTACTTC